A single sample gave rise to the 32 T cell receptor beta chains below, sequenced in a study of blood T cell repertoires in COVID-19. Data came from immunoSEQ multiplex PCR; TCRdb stores just in-frame clones and leaves some out. The table lists 300,000 to 400,000 clones, roughly 84% of them singletons. Sequenced material: peripheral blood. All receptors come from a man over 45 with active or convalescent COVID-19.

This clone was counted a single time. The J gene is TRBJ2-5, the V gene TRBV7-9, with 15 nucleotides matching TRBD2. After removal of 5 bases from V and 9 bases from J, the junction contained 13 bases not matched to a gene. The length of the CDR3 is 17 residues. The V gene's germline CDR1 is SEHNR and CDR2 FQNEAQ (reference sequence). CDR3 amino acids: CASSPRGLAGGQVAQYF. The CDR3 DNA is TGTGCCAGCAGCCCGAGGGGACTAGCGGGGGGCCAGGTGGCCCAGTACTTC.

CDR3 residues: CASSPPGGRGIYEQYF. CDR3 coding DNA: TGCGCCAGCAGCCCTCCCGGGGGGCGCGGGATCTACGAGCAGTACTTC. The chain is built from TRBV5-1 and TRBJ2-7; perhaps TRBD2 as D (7 bases). The CDR3 is made up of 16 amino acids. Germline assignment: CDR1 SGHRS and CDR2 YFSETQ. Trimming shortened V by 4 bases and J by 3 bases, and 20 bases separated the two germline ends.

This chain links TRBV2 with TRBJ1-2; D is unresolved. V shed 7 bases and J shed 0 bases, with 9 bases lying between them. Germline CDR1 SNHLY, CDR2 FYNNEI. CDR3 length: 13 amino acids. CDR3 sequence reads: CASTGRANYGYTF. The CDR3 DNA sequence: TGTGCCAGCACGGGGAGAGCTAACTATGGCTACACCTTC.

CDR3: CASSPRGGLSSGNTIYF. CDR3 bases: TGTGCCAGCAGCCCTCGGGGAGGACTGTCCTCTGGAAACACCATATATTTT. This sequence joins TRBV9 and TRBJ1-3; D is uncertain. V was trimmed by 4 bases and J by 0 bases, leaving 17 bases between them. Looked up from germline, CDR1 is SGDLS and CDR2 is YYNGEE. There are 17 residues in the CDR3.

V gene TRBV30 combines with J gene TRBJ1-5; D not resolved. The CDR3 length is 15 residues. CDR1 and CDR2 (germline): GTSNPN, SVGIG (reference sequence). V lost 2 bases and J lost 6, with 17 bases in between. Here the CDR3 DNA reads TGTGCCTGGAGTCCCACCTGGTGGGGAGGTCAGCCCCAGCATTTT. It codes for CAWSPTWWGGQPQHF.

The chain has TRBV28 and TRBJ2-7; D may be TRBD2 (6 bases). The V gene lost 2 bases and the J gene lost 0 bases, with 11 bases spanning the gap. CDR3 length: 15 residues. The germline gives CDR1 MDHEN, CDR2 SYDVKM. The CDR3 sequence is CASSLAGGRSYEQYF. CDR3 bases: TGTGCCAGCAGTTTAGCCGGGGGTCGCTCCTACGAGCAGTACTTC.

This clone has a single count. The V call is TRBV10-3, the J call TRBJ1-1, with no clear D. The length of the CDR3 is 11 residues. Trimming stripped 3 bases from V and 11 bases from J, with 10 bases between. Germline V gene data show CDR1 as ENHRY and CDR2 as SYGVKD. The CDR3, as DNA: TGTGCCATCAGTGACGACGGGTCTGCTTTCTTT. It specifies CAISDDGSAFF.

In this sample, this clone turned up once. This chain links TRBV18 with TRBJ2-3; TRBD2 aligns across 11 bases. There are 17 residues in the CDR3. V gave up 3 bases and J gave up 2 bases; unmatched junction bases: 7. In germline, CDR1 is KGHSH, CDR2 LQKENI. The CDR3 nucleotides read TGTGCCAGCTCACCCCCAACTAGCGGGGGATTCACAGATACGCAGTATTTT. Protein product: CASSPPTSGGFTDTQYF.

The chain has TRBV7-3 and TRBJ1-2; 7 bases agree with TRBD1. CDR1 and CDR2 (germline): SGHTA, FQGTGA. With 5 bases clipped from V and 6 bases from J, the junction kept 9 bases outside the gene matches. The CDR3 has 14 residues. CDR3 residues: CASSTTGIEDGYTF. The CDR3 DNA is TGTGCCAGCAGCACGACAGGGATTGAGGATGGCTACACCTTC.

V gene TRBV3-1 (or the pseudogene TRBV3-2) combines with J gene TRBJ1-3; possible D gene TRBD1, 5 bases. Per the germline V gene, CDR1 is LGHDT and CDR2 is YNNKEL (reference sequence). This CDR3 comprises 12 residues. The ends were cut back, 3 bases at V and 8 bases at J, with 8 bases in the middle. CDR3 sequence: CASSQTEHTIYF. In DNA, the CDR3 is TGTGCCAGCAGCCAGACAGAGCACACCATATATTTT.

The CDR3 DNA is TGCGCCAGCAGCTCCGCCGACAGGGGTAGTAATCAGCCCCAGCATTTT. This sequence encodes CASSSADRGSNQPQHF. V is TRBV5-1 and J is TRBJ1-5; 8 bases are shared with TRBD1. Losses at the gene ends were 3 bases for V and 4 bases for J; bases not matched to a gene: 9. Germline-derived CDR1 and CDR2 are SGHRS and YFSETQ. The length of the CDR3 is 16 residues.

J is TRBJ1-1 and V is TRBV11-3, with 9 positions matching TRBD1. This CDR3 is built from 13 residues. V shed 6 bases and J 6 bases; nucleotides not matched to a gene: 5. CDR1 is SGHNT, CDR2 YENEEA, per germline. CDR3 sequence: CASSITGGSEAFF. In nucleotides, the CDR3 is TGTGCCAGCAGTATAACAGGGGGCTCTGAAGCTTTCTTT.

The rearrangement links TRBV27 to TRBJ2-7, with 11 bases lining up with TRBD2. Germline lookup yields CDR1 MNHEY and CDR2 SMNVEV (reference sequence). This CDR3 comprises 15 residues. J lost 3 bases, V lost 3 bases, and 4 bases had no gene match. The CDR3 bases are TGTGCCAGCAGTTTTATCCTAGCGGGAGGCTACGAGCAGTACTTC. Residues: CASSFILAGGYEQYF.

The rearrangement links TRBV5-1 to TRBJ2-7, with TRBD2 matching 9 bases. V was pared by 0 bases and J by 2 bases, with 9 bases of the junction left unmatched. There are 17 residues in the CDR3. CDR1 is SGHRS, CDR2 YFSETQ, per germline. The CDR3 protein is CASSLEASGAAPYEQYF. In DNA form, the CDR3 reads TGCGCCAGCAGCTTGGAAGCTAGCGGGGCGGCCCCCTACGAGCAGTACTTC.

The chain joins TRBV12-3 or TRBV12-4 to TRBJ1-2; D might be TRBD1 (6 bases). The CDR3 runs 13 residues. V gave up 5 bases and J gave up 4 bases, with 11 bases separating them. The chain's CDR3 is CASSPDSLYGYTF. The CDR3 coding sequence is TGTGCCAGCAGTCCGGACAGTCTCTATGGCTACACCTTC.

This clone was seen more than once but under ten times. The J gene is TRBJ2-7, the V gene TRBV5-4; maybe TRBD1 (5 bases). The CDR3 totals 13 residues. From germline, CDR1 is SGHNT and CDR2 YYREEE (reference sequence). V lost 5 bases and J 5 bases, leaving 14 bases between the germline ends. The DNA for the CDR3 is TGTGCCAGCAGGCGACAGTTAGGGGACGAGCAGTACTTC. Translation gives CASRRQLGDEQYF.

The chain links TRBV30 to TRBJ1-2; D is undetermined. Trimming stripped 1 base from V and 5 bases from J, with 20 bases between. This CDR3 has 16 residues. Germline values: CDR1 GTSNPN, CDR2 SVGIG (reference sequence). CDR3 sequence (DNA): TGTGCCTGGAGTGCCCCCGGGGTCCCTACGGGGTATGGCTACACCTTC. This encodes CAWSAPGVPTGYGYTF.

The rearrangement uses TRBV7-2 and TRBJ1-4; D may be TRBD1 (5 bases). The CDR3 covers 13 residues. Trimming shortened V by 1 base and J by 8 bases, and 8 bases separated the two germline ends. Germline CDR1 reads SGHTA; CDR2 reads FQGNSA. Written as DNA, the CDR3 is TGTGCCAGCAGCTTAGGGACAAGGGAAAAACTGTTTTTT. Its translation is CASSLGTREKLFF.

This chain uses TRBV4-3 with TRBJ1-5; 7 bases match TRBD1. The ends lost 0 bases at V and 5 bases at J; junction bases unmatched: 4. The CDR3 extends over 15 amino acids. In germline, CDR1 is LGHNA, CDR2 YSLEER. CDR3 sequence: CASSQDRGRHQPQHF. In nucleotides, the CDR3 is TGCGCCAGCAGCCAAGACAGGGGGAGGCATCAGCCCCAGCATTTT.

The chain carries TRBV18 and TRBJ1-6, with 10 bases identical to TRBD1. The CDR3 totals 15 residues. V trimming: 5 bases; J trimming: 6 bases; junction bases outside the gene matches: 4. Looked up from germline, CDR1 is KGHSH and CDR2 is LQKENI. The CDR3, as DNA: TGTGCCAGCTCAGACGGGACAGGGGTTAATTCACCCCTCCACTTT. As protein: CASSDGTGVNSPLHF. The full variable domain, completed using reference TRBV18 and TRBJ1-6, is NAGVMQNPRHLVRRRGQEARLRCSPMKGHSHVYWYRQLPEEGLKFMVYLQKENIIDESGMPKERFSAEFPKEGPSILRIQQVVRGDSAAYFCASSDGTGVNSPLHFGNGTRLTVT.

This chain joins TRBV2 and TRBJ1-2, with 8 positions matching TRBD1. This CDR3 contains 13 residues. Germline V gene lookup returns CDR1 SNHLY and CDR2 FYNNEI. The V gene end was trimmed by 7 bases and the J gene end by 7 bases; junction bases not matched to a gene: 8. The DNA for the CDR3 is TGTGCCAGCACAGACGTCGGGACAGGTGGCTACACCTTC. This translates into CASTDVGTGGYTF.

Note on this clone: Different DNA sequences within this sample yield the same CDR3. In DNA, the CDR3 is TGTGCCAGCAGCTTAGGGACTAGTGTCAATGAGCAGTTCTTC. This codes for CASSLGTSVNEQFF. This sequence joins TRBV7-3 and TRBJ2-1; 8 bases are shared with TRBD2. Per the germline V gene, CDR1 is SGHTA and CDR2 is FQGTGA. V was clipped by 2 bases and J by 6 bases; unmatched bases: 3. This CDR3 is 14 amino acids long.

The chain carries TRBV6-2 or TRBV6-3 and TRBJ2-6; TRBD1 might be the D (6 bases). The V end lost 5 bases, the J end lost 2 bases, and 16 bases lay between the germline ends. There are 17 residues in the CDR3. Germline CDR1 is MNHEY and CDR2 is SVGEGT. The CDR3 spells CASSNGQGNTGANVLTF. The CDR3 DNA sequence: TGTGCCAGCAGTAACGGGCAGGGGAACACTGGGGCCAACGTCCTGACTTTC.

This clone was observed once. CDR3 amino acids: CAIIEAGAHTDTQYF. The CDR3 DNA is TGTGCCATCATTGAGGCAGGGGCACACACAGATACGCAGTATTTT. This chain uses TRBV2 with TRBJ2-3; the D gene is possibly TRBD1 (6 bases). Deletions cut 10 bases from V and 2 bases from J, with 19 bases between. The CDR3 has 15 amino acids. Germline V gives CDR1 SNHLY, CDR2 FYNNEI.

This chain links TRBV27 with TRBJ1-4, with TRBD1 matching over 7 bases. CDR1 MNHEY and CDR2 SMNVEV come from the germline V gene (reference sequence). The CDR3 spans 14 residues. V dropped 6 bases and J dropped 4; count of bases not matched to a gene: 5. This CDR3 is CASRVTGLNEKLFF. Written as DNA, the CDR3 is TGTGCCAGCAGGGTGACAGGGCTTAATGAAAAACTGTTTTTT.

This clone was observed a handful of times. V and J are TRBV3-1 (or the pseudogene TRBV3-2) and TRBJ2-7, with 9 bases that match TRBD1. The V segment lost 1 base and the J segment 3 bases; nucleotides outside the gene matches: 4. CDR3 size: 15 residues. Germline V lookup: CDR1 LGHDT, CDR2 YNNKEL (reference sequence). Written as DNA, the CDR3 is TGTGCCAGCAGCCAAGCCGACAGGGGGGTCTACGAGCAGTACTTC. Its protein is CASSQADRGVYEQYF.

The count of this clone is one. The gene calls are TRBV9 and TRBJ2-7; D ambiguous. Germline loops: CDR1 SGDLS, CDR2 YYNGEE. The germline V and J ends were trimmed by 0 bases and 0 bases, with 10 bases remaining between them. The CDR3 totals 15 residues. The CDR3, as DNA: TGTGCCAGCAGCGTAGCGGCGGAAAGCTCCTACGAGCAGTACTTC. Protein product: CASSVAAESSYEQYF.

CDR3 nucleotide sequence: TGTGCCAGTTACAGAATCGGACACCTTGACACTGAAGCTTTCTTT. Its protein product is CASYRIGHLDTEAFF. The rearrangement uses TRBV19 and TRBJ1-1; D possibly corresponds to TRBD1 (5 bases). Trimming stripped 8 bases from V and 3 bases from J, with 19 bases between. The CDR3 covers 15 residues. Germline loops: CDR1 LNHDA, CDR2 SQIVND (reference sequence).

The V and J genes are TRBV9 and TRBJ2-1; the match to TRBD2 covers 8 bases. The V gene end was trimmed by 2 bases and the J gene end by 2 bases; junction bases not matched to a gene: 3. The CDR3 spans 15 residues. CDR1 and CDR2 (germline): SGDLS, YYNGEE. In DNA form, the CDR3 reads TGTGCCAGCAGCGTTAATAGCGGGACCTACAATGAGCAGTTCTTC. The encoded protein is CASSVNSGTYNEQFF.

The chain has TRBV6-4 and TRBJ2-1, with TRBD2 as a possible D gene (6 bases). This CDR3 contains 11 residues. Germline lookup yields CDR1 MRHNA and CDR2 SNTAGT. CDR3 residues: CASRGNNEQFF. The CDR3 DNA reads as TGTGCGTCGCGGGGAAACAATGAGCAGTTCTTC.

The CDR3: CASSFDRIGQYF. For the CDR3, the DNA is TGTGCCAGCAGTTTCGACAGAATTGGGCAGTATTTT. This sequence joins TRBV28 and TRBJ2-3; D might be TRBD1 (5 bases). The V and J ends lost 3 bases and 11 bases respectively, with 12 bases between them. Germline values: CDR1 MDHEN, CDR2 SYDVKM. The CDR3 runs 12 residues.

V usage is TRBV10-2 and J usage is TRBJ2-2; the match to TRBD2 covers 12 bases. The ends lost 6 bases at V and 6 bases at J; junction bases unmatched: 5. CDR1 and CDR2 (germline): WSHSY, SAAADI. The CDR3 length is 15 residues. The DNA for the CDR3 is TGCGCCAGCAGGACTAGCGGGAGTATGGCCGGGGAGCTGTTTTTT. Translating gives CASRTSGSMAGELFF.